The next 22 T cell receptor beta chains were all read from a single sample in a study of shared clonotypes between healthy human individuals. The table came from immunoSEQ multiplex PCR; TCRdb's copy has only in-frame clones and leaves some out. Here the sample spans around 1 million clones, approximately 80% being singletons. The sample comprised memory CD4+ T cells sorted from blood. Subset reported: CD45RA-negative fraction. These receptors all stem from a man aged 18 to 29 in good health.

In nucleotides, the CDR3 is TGTGCCAGCAGCCCGTCGGGACAGGGTGCGTTGAGGTCCTACGAGCAGTACTTC. It translates to CASSPSGQGALRSYEQYF. The V and J genes are TRBV11-2 and TRBJ2-7, with 9 nucleotides matching TRBD1. The germline CDR1 and CDR2 sequences are SGHAT and FQNNGV. V trimming: 5 bases; J trimming: 1 base; junction bases outside the gene matches: 15. This CDR3 contains 18 residues. The full variable domain, with the rest looked up from reference TRBV11-2 and TRBJ2-7, is EAGVAQSPRYKIIEKRQSVAFWCNPISGHATLYWYQQILGQGPKLLIQFQNNGVVDDSQLPKDRFSAERLKGVDSTLKIQPAKLEDSAVYLCASSPSGQGALRSYEQYFGPGTRLTVT.

This clone was found a few times. The chain combines TRBV5-6 with TRBJ1-5; 10 nucleotides match TRBD1. With 0 bases clipped from V and 9 bases from J, the junction kept 6 bases outside the gene matches. Per germline, CDR1 SGHDT and CDR2 YYEEEE. This CDR3 comprises 15 residues. The CDR3 reads CASSLGDRGAAPQHF. The CDR3 DNA is TGTGCCAGCAGCTTGGGGGACAGGGGTGCGGCGCCCCAGCATTTT.

This clone was recorded at least ten times. The chain employs TRBV7-9 and TRBJ1-6; a weak D match, TRBD1 (6 bases). Germline loops: CDR1 SEHNR, CDR2 FQNEAQ (reference sequence). V gave up 5 bases and J gave up 7 bases, with 12 bases separating them. The CDR3 is made up of 14 amino acids. Written as DNA, the CDR3 is TGTGCCAGCAGCCAGGGGTTTGTGAATTCACCCCTCCACTTT. Protein sequence: CASSQGFVNSPLHF.

CDR3 residues: CASSGPGIQSKNYGYTF. CDR3 in DNA: TGTGCCAGCAGTGGCCCAGGGATCCAGAGTAAGAACTATGGCTACACCTTC. This rearrangement joins TRBV5-4 to TRBJ1-2; a weak D match, TRBD1 (5 bases). Germline CDR1 and CDR2: SGHNT and YYREEE (reference sequence). The CDR3 is made up of 17 amino acids. V lost 5 bases and J lost 2, with 22 bases in between.

The chain couples TRBV29-1 to TRBJ2-5; 10 nucleotides agree with TRBD1. The DNA matches TRBJ2-7 better at its end, which makes the J call doubtful. The germline gives CDR1 SQVTM, CDR2 ANQGSEA. CDR3 size: 14 residues. The CDR3 spells CSVERQGATYEQYF. The CDR3 DNA follows: TGCAGCGTTGAGCGACAGGGGGCCACCTACGAGCAGTACTTC.

A few counts support this clone. The chain combines TRBV9 with TRBJ2-3; 8 bases match TRBD1. This CDR3 contains 16 residues. Germline values: CDR1 SGDLS, CDR2 YYNGEE. V was clipped by 0 bases and J by 8 bases; unmatched bases: 11. CDR3 coding DNA: TGTGCCAGCAGCGTAGGGGGGACAGGATCTTTAGGTACGCAGTATTTT. Amino acids: CASSVGGTGSLGTQYF.

The gene calls are TRBV11-2 and TRBJ1-1; weak D call: TRBD1 (5 bases). Trimming cost V 5 bases and J 4 bases, with 14 bases left between them. Looked up from germline, CDR1 is SGHAT and CDR2 is FQNNGV. The CDR3 extends over 14 amino acids. The CDR3 spells CASSMGRVSTEAFF. CDR3 in DNA: TGTGCCAGCAGCATGGGACGAGTTAGCACTGAAGCTTTCTTT.

This chain connects TRBV6-5 to TRBJ1-4; TRBD1 aligns across 7 bases. Germline V lookup: CDR1 MNHEY, CDR2 SVGAGI. This CDR3 spans 13 amino acids. The V segment lost 8 bases and the J segment 3 bases; nucleotides outside the gene matches: 3. The CDR3 sequence: CASRDSSNEKLFF. The CDR3 DNA reads TGTGCCAGCCGGGACAGTTCTAATGAAAAACTGTTTTTT.

J is TRBJ1-6 and V is TRBV14; D uncertain. This CDR3 has 14 amino acids. Trimming took off 0 bases at V and 10 bases at J, with 10 bases between the two ends. Germline CDR1 SGHDN, CDR2 FVKESK. The CDR3 DNA follows: TGTGCCAGCAGCCAAGATATCGCAGGATCACCCCTCCACTTT. Translation gives CASSQDIAGSPLHF.

The V call is TRBV12-5, the J call TRBJ2-5; D unclear. Looked up from germline, CDR1 is LGHNT and CDR2 is FRNRAP. CDR3 length: 14 residues. The V end was cut by 0 bases, the J end by 3 bases, with 8 bases between. The CDR3 DNA reads TGTGCTAGTGGTTTGGTACAGCAGAAAGAGACCCAGTACTTC. Translating gives CASGLVQQKETQYF. Variable domain in full (rest from reference TRBV12-5 and TRBJ2-5): DARVTQTPRHKVTEMGQEVTMRCQPILGHNTVFWYRQTMMQGLELLAYFRNRAPLDDSGMPKDRFSAEMPDATLATLKIQPSEPRDSAVYFCASGLVQQKETQYFGPGTRLLVL.

CDR3 residues: CASSVGDWSNQPQHF. As DNA, the CDR3 is TGTGCCAGCAGCGTAGGGGATTGGAGCAATCAGCCCCAGCATTTT. The chain has TRBV9 and TRBJ1-5; no clear D gene. The V end was cut by 0 bases, the J end by 1 base, with 8 bases between. CDR1 and CDR2 (germline): SGDLS, YYNGEE. This CDR3 is 15 amino acids long.

The genes are TRBV30 and TRBJ2-4; 8 bases match TRBD1. J was trimmed by 0 bases and V by 4 bases; bases with no gene match: 5. The CDR3 has 15 amino acids. Germline V gene data show CDR1 as GTSNPN and CDR2 as SVGIG (reference sequence). The chain's CDR3 is CAWTRRGRAKNIQYF. In nucleotides, the CDR3 is TGTGCCTGGACTCGCAGGGGGCGAGCCAAAAACATTCAGTACTTC.

The J gene is TRBJ2-5, the V gene TRBV6-1, with D possibly matching TRBD1 (6 bases). The CDR3 has 15 residues. The V and J ends lost 6 bases and 0 bases respectively, with 14 bases between them. Germline lookup yields CDR1 MNHNS and CDR2 SASEGT. The CDR3 coding sequence is TGTGCCAGCAGGCCTCAGAGGACAGACCAAGAGACCCAGTACTTC. This sequence encodes CASRPQRTDQETQYF.

V is TRBV7-9 and J is TRBJ1-4, with 7 positions matching TRBD1. The CDR3 runs to 16 residues. Per the germline V gene, CDR1 is SEHNR and CDR2 is FQNEAQ (reference sequence). J gave up 0 bases and V 1 base, and 2 bases lay outside the gene matches. The CDR3 here is CASSLGGGATNEKLFF. DNA for the CDR3: TGTGCCAGCAGCTTAGGAGGGGGCGCAACTAATGAAAAACTGTTTTTT.

The chain uses TRBV6-6 and TRBJ2-2; unclear D gene. There are 13 residues in the CDR3. The germline CDR1 and CDR2 sequences are MNHNY and SVGAGI (reference sequence). The germline V and J ends were trimmed by 5 bases and 5 bases, with 9 bases remaining between them. The CDR3 coding sequence is TGTGCCAGCAGTCCCGGCGTAACCGGGGAGCTGTTTTTT. Its protein is CASSPGVTGELFF.

This chain joins TRBV7-9 and TRBJ1-1, with D possibly matching TRBD1 (5 bases). Germline values: CDR1 SEHNR, CDR2 FQNEAQ (reference sequence). V lost 4 bases and J 1 base, leaving 10 bases between the germline ends. This CDR3 has 14 amino acids. CDR3 bases: TGTGCCAGCAGCTATTCGGGGGGGAACACTGAAGCTTTCTTT. Translating it yields CASSYSGGNTEAFF.

The chain has TRBV11-2 and TRBJ2-1; 7 bases are a match to TRBD2. CDR1 is SGHAT and CDR2 is FQNNGV in the germline V gene. The trim removed 5 bases at V and 7 bases at J, leaving 11 bases unmatched. This CDR3 spans 15 amino acids. The CDR3 sequence: CASSQAGGSRNEQFF. Here the CDR3 DNA reads TGTGCCAGCAGCCAAGCTGGCGGGAGCCGAAATGAGCAGTTCTTC.

This clone occurred once. The chain recombines TRBV30 with TRBJ2-7; the D is unclear. Per the germline V gene, CDR1 is GTSNPN and CDR2 is SVGIG (reference sequence). CDR3 length equals 12 residues. V lost 2 bases and J 6 bases, leaving 11 bases between the germline ends. CDR3 in amino acids: CAWSQRVSEQYF. The CDR3 DNA follows: TGTGCCTGGAGTCAACGAGTGAGCGAGCAGTACTTC.

The V call is TRBV10-3, the J call TRBJ1-5; no reliable D call. With 10 bases removed from V and 4 bases from J, the gap between germline ends came to 11 bases. CDR3 length: 12 amino acids. Germline V CDR1 and CDR2: ENHRY, SYGVKD. As DNA, the CDR3 is TGTGCCACCCGAGAGGGAAATCAGCCCCAGCATTTT. Translation gives CATREGNQPQHF.

A few counts support this clone. The V and J genes are TRBV7-9 and TRBJ2-5, with 7 bases that match TRBD1. The CDR3 contains 15 residues. The germline V gene encodes CDR1 SEHNR and CDR2 FQNEAQ (reference sequence). Trimming took 5 bases from V and 4 from J; bases not matched to a gene: 10. The DNA for the CDR3 is TGTGCCAGCAGCCCACGGACAGGCGTCCCAGAGACCCAGTACTTC. Its protein product is CASSPRTGVPETQYF. Complete variable domain (other parts from reference TRBV7-9 and TRBJ2-5): DTGVSQNPRHKITKRGQNVTFRCDPISEHNRLYWYRQTLGQGPEFLTYFQNEAQLEKSRLLSDRFSAERPKGSFSTLEIQRTEQGDSAMYLCASSPRTGVPETQYFGPGTRLLVL.

The rearrangement uses TRBV7-2 and TRBJ2-1; 7 bases are shared with TRBD2. This CDR3 has 13 residues. Germline loops: CDR1 SGHTA, CDR2 FQGNSA. With 5 bases clipped from V and 6 bases from J, the junction kept 4 bases outside the gene matches. CDR3 sequence reads: CASSPGGGNEQFF. CDR3 sequence (DNA): TGTGCCAGCAGCCCTGGGGGGGGCAATGAGCAGTTCTTC.

Many counts were recorded for this clone. This rearrangement joins TRBV7-2 to TRBJ1-3; no definite D call. The V end was cut by 0 bases, the J end by 8 bases, with 8 bases between. This CDR3 has 13 residues. Germline V lookup: CDR1 SGHTA, CDR2 FQGNSA. The CDR3 sequence: CASSLATADTIYF. The CDR3 region has the DNA TGTGCCAGCAGCTTAGCCACGGCGGACACCATATATTTT.